The clone carrying this TCR beta chain was seen ten or more times. These data originate in a study of spatial heterogeneity in lung cancer. The V end was cut by 3 bases, the J end by 3 bases, with 11 bases between. CDR1 SQVTM and CDR2 ANQGSEA come from the germline V gene. This CDR3 region has 13 residues. Time point described: sample taken at primary tumor resection. Unsorted whole RNA samples from tumor, nontumor lung or frozen PBMC were sequenced. Each CDR3 protein is one row after TCRdb ran MiXCR on the 5' RACE reads. The table has about 92,000 distinct CDR3 sequences, more than 10% seen once. The sample consisted of PBMCs, taken at surgery. The genes are TRBV29-1 and TRBJ1-1; D unclear. The receptor was derived from a male donor with early-stage non-small cell lung cancer. The CDR3 DNA sequence: TGCAGCGTTGAGGGATTTAGGGACACTGAAGCTTTCTTT. Protein: CSVEGFRDTEAFF.